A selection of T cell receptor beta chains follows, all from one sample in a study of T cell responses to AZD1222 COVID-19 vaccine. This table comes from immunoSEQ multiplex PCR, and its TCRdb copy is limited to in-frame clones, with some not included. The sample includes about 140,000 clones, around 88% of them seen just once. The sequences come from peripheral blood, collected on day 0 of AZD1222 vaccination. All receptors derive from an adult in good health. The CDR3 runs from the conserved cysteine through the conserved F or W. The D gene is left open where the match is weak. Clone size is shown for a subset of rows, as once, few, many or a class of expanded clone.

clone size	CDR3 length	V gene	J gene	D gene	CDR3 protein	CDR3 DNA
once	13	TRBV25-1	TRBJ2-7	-	CASSELWSYEQYF	TGTGCCAGCAGTGAACTCTGGTCCTACGAGCAGTACTTC
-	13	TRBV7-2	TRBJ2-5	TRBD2	CASARGERETQYF	TGTGCCAGCGCACGGGGGGAACGGGAGACCCAGTACTTC
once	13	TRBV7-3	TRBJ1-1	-	CASSQGRGRLTFF	TGTGCCAGCAGTCAAGGAAGGGGAAGGTTGACTTTCTTT
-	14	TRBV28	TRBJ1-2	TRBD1	CASRNGQGAQGYTF	TGTGCCAGCAGGAATGGACAGGGGGCCCAAGGCTACACCTTC
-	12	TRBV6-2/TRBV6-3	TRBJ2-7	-	CASSDPWNEQYF	TGTGCCAGCAGTGACCCCTGGAACGAGCAGTACTTC
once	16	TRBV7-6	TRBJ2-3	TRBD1	CASSLGSGGGTDTQYF	TGTGCCAGCAGCTTAGGTTCAGGGGGCGGCACAGATACGCAGTATTTT
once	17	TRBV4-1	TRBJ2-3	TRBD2	CASSQTAAGGPGGTQYF	TGCGCCAGCAGCCAAACTGCAGCGGGAGGCCCAGGGGGTACGCAGTATTTT
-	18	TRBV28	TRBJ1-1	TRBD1	CASSPGTGGIGANTEAFF	TGTGCCAGCAGCCCCGGGACAGGGGGTATTGGGGCGAACACTGAAGCTTTCTTT
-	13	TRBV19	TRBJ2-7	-	CASSNQGRYEQYF	TGTGCCAGTAGTAACCAGGGAAGATACGAGCAGTACTTC
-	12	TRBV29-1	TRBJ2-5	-	CSGSRESETQYF	TGCAGCGGAAGCAGGGAATCAGAGACCCAGTACTTC
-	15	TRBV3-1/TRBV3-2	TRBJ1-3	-	CASSQTAISGNTIYF	TGTGCCAGCAGCCAAACAGCAATCTCTGGAAACACCATATATTTT
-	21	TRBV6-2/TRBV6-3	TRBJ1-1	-	CASSYFGTRLIDNKKNTEAFF	TGTGCCAGCAGTTACTTCGGGACGCGACTTATCGACAATAAGAAAAACACTGAAGCTTTCTTT
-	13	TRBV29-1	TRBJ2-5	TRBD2	CSVRLAGRETQYF	TGCAGCGTCAGACTAGCGGGGAGGGAGACCCAGTACTTC
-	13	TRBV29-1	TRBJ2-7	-	CSVDPGLGYEQYF	TGCAGCGTCGACCCAGGGCTGGGCTACGAGCAGTACTTC
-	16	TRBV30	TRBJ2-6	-	CACPADRSSGANVLTF	TGTGCCTGCCCGGCGGACAGAAGCTCTGGGGCCAACGTCCTGACTTTC
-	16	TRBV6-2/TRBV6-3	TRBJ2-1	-	CASSYAILAEYNEQFF	TGTGCCAGCAGTTACGCGATCTTAGCGGAATACAATGAGCAGTTCTTC
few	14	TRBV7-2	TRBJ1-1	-	CASSFGGLNTEAFF	TGTGCCAGCAGCTTTGGGGGGCTGAACACTGAAGCTTTCTTT
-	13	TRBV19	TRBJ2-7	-	CASSPGLYYEQYF	TGTGCCAGTAGTCCGGGGCTATACTACGAGCAGTACTTC
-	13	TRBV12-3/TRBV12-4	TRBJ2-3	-	CASSSPGTDTQYF	TGTGCCAGCAGTTCCCCCGGCACAGATACGCAGTATTTT
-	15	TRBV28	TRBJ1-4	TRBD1	CASRTLGTGEGKLFF	TGTGCCAGCAGGACACTCGGGACAGGGGAGGGAAAACTGTTTTTT
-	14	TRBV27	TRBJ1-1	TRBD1	CASSVTGPAAEAFF	TGTGCCAGCAGTGTGACAGGGCCTGCCGCTGAAGCTTTCTTT
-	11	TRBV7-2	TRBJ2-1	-	CASSPLDEQFF	TGTGCCAGCAGCCCCCTCGATGAGCAGTTCTTC
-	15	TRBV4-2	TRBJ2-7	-	CASSSGSGANSEQYF	TGTGCCAGCAGCTCGGGGTCCGGAGCTAACAGCGAGCAGTACTTC
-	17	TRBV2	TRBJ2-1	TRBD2	CASRTSGTSGSINEQFF	TGTGCCAGCAGGACATCCGGGACTAGCGGGAGTATCAATGAGCAGTTCTTC
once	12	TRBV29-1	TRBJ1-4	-	CSPERVGEKLFF	TGCAGCCCGGAGAGGGTCGGTGAAAAACTGTTTTTT
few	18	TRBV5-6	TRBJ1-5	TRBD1	CASSLRPGQGDGNQPQHF	TGTGCCAGCAGCTTGCGACCGGGACAGGGCGATGGCAATCAGCCCCAGCATTTT
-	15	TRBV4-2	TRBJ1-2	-	CASSQDSARDYGYTF	TGTGCCAGCAGCCAAGATTCGGCAAGAGACTATGGCTACACCTTC
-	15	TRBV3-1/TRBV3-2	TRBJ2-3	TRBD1	CASSRGQVDTDTQYF	TGTGCCAGCAGCCGAGGACAGGTCGACACAGATACGCAGTATTTT
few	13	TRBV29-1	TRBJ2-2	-	CSVEPTGAGELFF	TGCAGCGTTGAACCCACAGGTGCCGGGGAGCTGTTTTTT
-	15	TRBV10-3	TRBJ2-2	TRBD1	CAIRDRMGNTGELFF	TGTGCCATCAGGGACAGGATGGGGAACACCGGGGAGCTGTTTTTT
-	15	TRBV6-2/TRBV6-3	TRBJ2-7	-	CASSNGRRDSYEQYF	TGTGCCAGCAGTAACGGTAGGCGAGACTCCTACGAGCAGTACTTC
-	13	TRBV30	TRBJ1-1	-	CAWTSRRNTEAFF	TGTGCCTGGACTTCCCGGAGGAACACTGAAGCTTTCTTT
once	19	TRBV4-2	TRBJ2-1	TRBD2	CASSLHLSGRAEGYNEQFF	TGTGCCAGCAGCCTTCACCTTAGCGGGAGGGCCGAAGGATACAATGAGCAGTTCTTC
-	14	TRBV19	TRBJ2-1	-	CASSMSGTGIEQFF	TGTGCCAGTAGTATGTCCGGGACCGGCATCGAGCAGTTCTTC
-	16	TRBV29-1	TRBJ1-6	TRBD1	CSATFPATGTNSPLHF	TGCAGCGCTACTTTTCCGGCGACAGGGACTAATTCACCCCTCCACTTT
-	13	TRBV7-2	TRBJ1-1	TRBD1	CASSSGQGALYFF	TGTGCCAGCAGCTCTGGACAGGGGGCACTATATTTCTTT
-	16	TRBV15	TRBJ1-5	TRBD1	CATSRGQVNFNQPQHF	TGTGCCACCAGCAGGGGACAGGTAAACTTCAATCAGCCCCAGCATTTT
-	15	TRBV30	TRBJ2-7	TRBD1	CAWSETGQGIYEQYF	TGTGCCTGGAGCGAGACGGGACAGGGTATCTACGAGCAGTACTTC
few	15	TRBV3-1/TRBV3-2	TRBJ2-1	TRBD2	CASSQRTSWLDEQFF	TGTGCCAGCAGCCAACGGACTAGCTGGTTGGATGAGCAGTTCTTC
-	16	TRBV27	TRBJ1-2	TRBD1	CASSSRMGQSPGGYTF	TGTGCCAGCAGTTCCCGTATGGGACAGAGCCCTGGGGGCTACACCTTC
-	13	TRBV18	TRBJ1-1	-	CASSSGHRESAFF	TGTGCCAGCTCATCCGGCCACAGGGAGTCGGCTTTCTTT